A single T cell receptor beta chain is shown here with its context. The target antigen is unknown. These data originate in a study of cytomegalovirus exposure and HLA in healthy donors. General study points: Several of the most significant clusters appeared linked to common viral pathogens, based on a later analysis. In a later analysis, HLA-associated TCR beta chains were more clonally expanded than equally common others.

The PCR employed 60 Vbeta primers together with 13 Jbeta primers. Assay: immunoSEQ multiplex PCR; the TCRdb copy retains only in-frame clones and omits some. The table has over 150,000 clones, 65% to 75% seen once. V trimming: 5 bases; J trimming: 2 bases; junction bases outside the gene matches: 7. Germline CDR1 SGHTA, CDR2 FQGNSA. The CDR3 is 16 residues long. This chain links TRBV7-2 with TRBJ2-3; TRBD2 matches 10 bases. The receptor was isolated from a man aged 25-45 years in good health and CMV-seropositive. The sequencing sample was made of PBMCs. Here the CDR3 DNA reads TGTGCCAGCAGCCTAAGGACTAGCGGCTTCACAGATACGCAGTATTTT. It encodes CASSLRTSGFTDTQYF. The variable domain in full, completed from reference TRBV7-2 and TRBJ2-3, reads GAGVSQSPSNKVTEKGKDVELRCDPISGHTALYWYRQSLGQGLEFLIYFQGNSAPDKSGLPSDRFSAERTGGSVSTLTIQRTQQEDSAVYLCASSLRTSGFTDTQYFGPGTRLTVL.